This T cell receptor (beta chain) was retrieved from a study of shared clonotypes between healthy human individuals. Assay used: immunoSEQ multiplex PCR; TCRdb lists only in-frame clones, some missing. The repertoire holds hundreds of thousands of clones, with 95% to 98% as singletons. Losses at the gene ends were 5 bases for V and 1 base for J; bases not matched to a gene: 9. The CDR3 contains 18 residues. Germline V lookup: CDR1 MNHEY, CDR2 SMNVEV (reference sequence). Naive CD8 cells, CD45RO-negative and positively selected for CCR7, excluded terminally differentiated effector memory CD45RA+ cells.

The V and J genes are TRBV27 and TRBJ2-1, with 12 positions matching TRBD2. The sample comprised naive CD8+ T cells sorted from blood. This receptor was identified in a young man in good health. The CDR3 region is CASSPQTSGSSSYNEQFF. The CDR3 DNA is TGTGCCAGCAGTCCCCAGACTAGCGGGAGTTCATCCTACAATGAGCAGTTCTTC.